A single sample is the source of the 27 T cell receptor beta chains below, sequenced in a study of Ad26.COV2.S vaccination and SARS-CoV-2 variants. TCRdb's copy holds only in-frame clones and misses some; the assay was immunoSEQ multiplex PCR. The sample includes around 450,000 clones, roughly nine tenths of them seen just once. As for treatment: 15 to 20 received Ad26.COV2.S at low or high dose, single or two shots; roughly five received placebo; per-sample allocation not given. Repertoires come from day 63 after the first vaccine or placebo injection. Material: peripheral blood, obtained in a trial of Ad26.COV2.S vaccine versus placebo. The receptors come from a person between 18 and 65 years old who received the Ad26.COV2.S COVID-19 vaccine or a placebo.

J is TRBJ1-1 and V is TRBV27, with a possible D match to TRBD1 (5 bases). The V end lost 6 bases, the J end lost 0 bases, and 14 bases lay between the germline ends. Germline assignment: CDR1 MNHEY and CDR2 SMNVEV (reference sequence). The CDR3 has 15 residues. CDR3 region: CASRITGGMNTEAFF. The CDR3 DNA is TGTGCCAGCAGAATAACGGGGGGGATGAACACTGAAGCTTTCTTT.

The J gene is TRBJ2-3, the V gene TRBV25-1, with D perhaps matching TRBD1 (6 bases). Germline V gene lookup returns CDR1 MGHDK and CDR2 SYGVNS. Trimming left V 6 bases short and J 8 bases short, with 9 bases between. This CDR3 has 11 amino acids. CDR3 DNA: TGTGCCAGCAGGAAGGACAGTACGCAGTATTTT. It translates to CASRKDSTQYF. The full variable domain, in which reference TRBV25-1 and TRBJ2-3 provide the parts outside the CDR3, is EADIYQTPRYLVIGTGKKITLECSQTMGHDKMYWYQQDPGMELHLIHYSYGVNSTEKGDLSSESTVSRIRTEHFPLTLESARPSHTSQYLCASRKDSTQYFGPGTRLTVL.

The chain recombines TRBV2 with TRBJ2-7; 11 nucleotides align to TRBD1. After removal of 6 bases from V and 6 bases from J, the junction contained 4 bases not matched to a gene. The CDR3 length is 13 residues. Germline V lookup: CDR1 SNHLY, CDR2 FYNNEI. The CDR3 reads CASSFGTGGEQYV. The CDR3 region has the DNA TGTGCCAGCAGCTTTGGGACAGGGGGCGAGCAGTACGTC.

The chain employs TRBV3-1 (or the pseudogene TRBV3-2) and TRBJ1-1; TRBD1 aligns across 7 bases. Germline assignment: CDR1 LGHDT and CDR2 YNNKEL (reference sequence). V shed 6 bases and J 4 bases; nucleotides not matched to a gene: 8. This CDR3 is built from 14 residues. Here the CDR3 reads CASSQGVGGTEAFF. Written as DNA, the CDR3 is TGTGCCAGCAGTCAGGGGGTAGGGGGCACTGAAGCTTTCTTT.

The V gene is TRBV24-1, the J gene TRBJ2-3, with 10 nucleotides matching TRBD2. Germline CDR1 is KGHDR and CDR2 is SFDVKD. Unmatched junction bases numbered 7, after V lost 5 bases and J lost 6 bases. This CDR3 has 15 residues. The CDR3 region is CATSASGRAWDTQYF. CDR3 nucleotide sequence: TGTGCCACCAGTGCAAGCGGGAGGGCTTGGGATACGCAGTATTTT.

This chain connects TRBV7-9 to TRBJ2-3, with D unresolved. The CDR3 runs 16 residues. V was cut by 8 bases and J by 0 bases, with 18 bases left in between. Per the germline V gene, CDR1 is SEHNR and CDR2 is FQNEAQ (reference sequence). In nucleotides, the CDR3 is TGTGCCAGCCCCGACCCGCAGAGGCCTAGCACAGATACGCAGTATTTT. This encodes CASPDPQRPSTDTQYF.

The rearrangement uses TRBV25-1 and TRBJ2-3; TRBD2 matches 14 bases. There are 16 residues in the CDR3. Germline V CDR1 and CDR2: MGHDK, SYGVNS. V was clipped by 4 bases and J by 3 bases; unmatched bases: 3. The DNA of the CDR3 is TGTGCCAGCAGTGGGACTAGCGGGGGGCCAACAGATACGCAGTATTTT. Translating it yields CASSGTSGGPTDTQYF.

The J gene is TRBJ1-1, the V gene TRBV6-5; 7 positions agree with TRBD1. The CDR3 spans 13 residues. Trimming removed 2 bases from V and 9 bases from J; junction bases left unmatched: 6. Germline V lookup: CDR1 MNHEY, CDR2 SVGAGI. The CDR3 reads CASSYTGTAKAFF. CDR3 bases: TGTGCCAGCAGTTACACCGGGACAGCTAAAGCTTTCTTT.

The rearrangement uses TRBV11-2 and TRBJ1-1; TRBD1 agrees at 7 bases. CDR3 length: 13 residues. Per germline, CDR1 SGHAT and CDR2 FQNNGV. V lost 9 bases to trimming and J lost 6 bases; unmatched junction nucleotides: 10. CDR3 nucleotide sequence: TGTGCCAGTACACAGGGGAAGTGGGCTGAAGCTTTCTTT. Protein sequence: CASTQGKWAEAFF.

The chain uses TRBV19 and TRBJ1-5, with D perhaps TRBD1 (5 bases). The germline V gene encodes CDR1 LNHDA and CDR2 SQIVND (reference sequence). The CDR3 loop spans 16 amino acids. V shed 1 base and J shed 6 bases, with 16 bases lying between them. This CDR3 reads CASSIAGPLGSQPQHF. The CDR3 DNA follows: TGTGCCAGTAGTATAGCGGGACCCCTTGGGAGTCAGCCCCAGCATTTT.

V is TRBV3-1 (or the pseudogene TRBV3-2) and J is TRBJ1-1; D gene uncertain. The germline CDR1 and CDR2 sequences are LGHDT and YNNKEL (reference sequence). This CDR3 is built from 12 residues. V lost 5 bases and J lost 1, with 5 bases in between. Here the CDR3 DNA reads TGTGCCAGCAGCTTACAGAACACTGAAGCTTTCTTT. Its protein product is CASSLQNTEAFF.

This chain connects TRBV6-6 to TRBJ1-2; weak D call: TRBD1 (6 bases). CDR1 and CDR2 (germline): MNHNY, SVGAGI (reference sequence). This CDR3 is built from 13 residues. Trimming shortened V by 2 bases and J by 6 bases, and 10 bases separated the two germline ends. CDR3 loop: CASSYTDSDGYTF. DNA for the CDR3: TGTGCCAGCAGTTACACGGACAGTGATGGCTACACCTTC.

The rearrangement joins TRBV4-1 to TRBJ2-3, with 8 positions matching TRBD1. This CDR3 comprises 15 residues. J was trimmed by 6 bases and V by 0 bases; bases with no gene match: 5. In germline, CDR1 is MGHRA, CDR2 YSYEKL. CDR3 in DNA: TGCGCCAGCAGCCAAGATTGGACAGGGCCCGATACGCAGTATTTT. Translated: CASSQDWTGPDTQYF.

This clone has a single count. The CDR3 region is CASSLIRTGVDTQYF. The CDR3 DNA reads TGTGCCAGCAGCTTAATTAGGACAGGGGTAGATACGCAGTATTTT. This chain uses TRBV7-9 with TRBJ2-3, with 9 bases fitting TRBD1. From germline, CDR1 is SEHNR and CDR2 FQNEAQ (reference sequence). V was pared by 2 bases and J by 5 bases, with 5 bases of the junction left unmatched. CDR3 size: 15 residues.

This chain uses TRBV11-2 with TRBJ2-1; 8 bases match TRBD2. In germline, CDR1 is SGHAT, CDR2 FQNNGV. There are 16 residues in the CDR3. Trimming removed 6 bases from V and 6 bases from J; junction bases left unmatched: 13. The CDR3 here is CASRQTRGGQGNEQFF. The CDR3 DNA follows: TGTGCCAGCAGGCAAACACGGGGGGGCCAGGGCAATGAGCAGTTCTTC.

This clone is a singleton in its sample. This chain connects TRBV18 to TRBJ2-1, with D perhaps matching TRBD1 (5 bases). This CDR3 comprises 17 residues. Germline values: CDR1 KGHSH, CDR2 LQKENI. Trimming pared 0 bases from V and 0 bases from J, leaving 12 bases between. The CDR3 loop reads CASSPPARAGSYNEQFF. The DNA for the CDR3 is TGTGCCAGCTCACCACCCGCCAGGGCTGGCTCCTACAATGAGCAGTTCTTC.

This clone has just one count. The rearrangement links TRBV27 to TRBJ1-5; D not resolved. The CDR3 length is 13 residues. From germline, CDR1 is MNHEY and CDR2 SMNVEV (reference sequence). V lost 2 bases and J lost 6, with 8 bases in between. CDR3 nucleotides: TGTGCCAGCAGTTTAAGGGTCTTTCAGCCCCAGCATTTT. It specifies CASSLRVFQPQHF.

For the CDR3, the DNA is TGCGCCAGCAGCTTTATAACAGGTGGAAACACCATATATTTT. Translated: CASSFITGGNTIYF. V usage is TRBV5-1 and J usage is TRBJ1-3, with D perhaps TRBD1 (5 bases). Per the germline V gene, CDR1 is SGHRS and CDR2 is YFSETQ. The CDR3 is 14 amino acids. V lost 2 bases, J lost 3 bases, and 9 bases lay in between.

This chain joins TRBV5-1 and TRBJ1-1, with a possible D match to TRBD1 (6 bases). The CDR3 has 16 amino acids. V was trimmed by 5 bases and J by 2 bases, leaving 19 bases between them. CDR1 is SGHRS and CDR2 is YFSETQ in the germline V gene. In nucleotides, the CDR3 is TGCGCCAGCAGTACCAGGGGCATGATTGAAAACACTGAAGCTTTCTTT. This translates into CASSTRGMIENTEAFF.

This chain connects TRBV24-1 to TRBJ2-7; D could derive from TRBD1 or TRBD2 (5 bases each). The CDR3 sequence is 13 residues long. Germline assignment: CDR1 KGHDR and CDR2 SFDVKD. V lost 8 bases and J lost 2, with 12 bases in between. CDR3 bases: TGTGCCACCAAAGAAAGAGGGGCCTACGAGCAGTACGTC. Encoded protein: CATKERGAYEQYV.

This rearrangement joins TRBV11-3 to TRBJ2-1, with 13 bases that match TRBD2. The junction had 3 bases not matched to a gene; V was cut back by 4 bases and J by 9 bases. Looked up from germline, CDR1 is SGHNT and CDR2 is YENEEA. The CDR3 has 14 residues. CDR3 amino acids: CASSSGLAGSEQFF. DNA for the CDR3: TGTGCCAGCAGCTCGGGACTAGCGGGGAGTGAGCAGTTCTTC.

The chain combines TRBV18 with TRBJ1-2, with 8 bases aligning to TRBD1. This CDR3 spans 13 amino acids. CDR1 and CDR2 (germline): KGHSH, LQKENI. V was clipped by 6 bases and J by 3 bases; unmatched bases: 3. This CDR3 is CASSEDRDYGYTF. The CDR3 DNA is TGTGCCAGCTCGGAGGACAGGGACTATGGCTACACCTTC. Supplemented by reference TRBV18 and TRBJ1-2, the full variable domain reads NAGVMQNPRHLVRRRGQEARLRCSPMKGHSHVYWYRQLPEEGLKFMVYLQKENIIDESGMPKERFSAEFPKEGPSILRIQQVVRGDSAAYFCASSEDRDYGYTFGSGTRLTVV.

Turning to this clone: A read error is possible here, since a much larger clone lies one base away. The CDR3 DNA follows: TGTGCCAGCAGCTTAGGAGCCAACACTGAAGCTTTCTTT. Protein sequence: CASSLGANTEAFF. This rearrangement joins TRBV7-8 to TRBJ1-1; D call uncertain. Germline-derived CDR1 and CDR2 are SGHVS and FQNEAQ. Trimming removed 1 base from V and 2 bases from J, with 5 bases in between. This CDR3 comprises 13 residues. The full variable domain, in which reference TRBV7-8 and TRBJ1-1 provide the parts outside the CDR3, is GAGVSQSPRYKVAKRGQDVALRCDPISGHVSLFWYQQALGQGPEFLTYFQNEAQLDKSGLPSDRFFAERPEGSVSTLKIQRTQQEDSAVYLCASSLGANTEAFFGQGTRLTVV.

The rearrangement links TRBV20-1 to TRBJ1-1; D is undetermined. The CDR3 spans 11 residues. V lost 8 bases, J lost 2 bases, and 9 bases lay in between. Per the germline V gene, CDR1 is DFQATT and CDR2 is SNEGSKA (reference sequence). This CDR3 is CSQESNTEAFF. CDR3 nucleotides: TGCAGTCAGGAATCAAACACTGAAGCTTTCTTT.

Only a few counts were recorded for this clone. The chain couples TRBV18 to TRBJ1-5; tentatively, D is TRBD1 (6 bases). Trimming stripped 2 bases from V and 6 bases from J, with 14 bases between. The germline V gene encodes CDR1 KGHSH and CDR2 LQKENI. CDR3 size: 15 residues. The CDR3 DNA reads TGTGCCAGCTCACCAGTTAGGGGAGGGGGTCAGCCCCAGCATTTT. Translated, it gives CASSPVRGGGQPQHF.

This chain uses TRBV28 with TRBJ1-5; D might be TRBD1 (5 bases). The germline V gene encodes CDR1 MDHEN and CDR2 SYDVKM. Between the trimmed V and J ends, which lost 7 bases and 4 bases, there was a span of 14 bases. The CDR3 length is 14 residues. The CDR3 loop is CASTWGSGNQPQHF. The CDR3 DNA sequence: TGTGCCAGCACCTGGGGCTCTGGGAATCAGCCCCAGCATTTT.

The V and J genes are TRBV28 and TRBJ1-4; D is undetermined. The germline gives CDR1 MDHEN, CDR2 SYDVKM. The length of the CDR3 is 14 residues. Trimming took off 4 bases at V and 4 bases at J, with 10 bases between the two ends. As DNA, the CDR3 is TGTGCCAGCAGTTCCGGGCCTTTTAATGAAAAACTGTTTTTT. Its translation: CASSSGPFNEKLFF.